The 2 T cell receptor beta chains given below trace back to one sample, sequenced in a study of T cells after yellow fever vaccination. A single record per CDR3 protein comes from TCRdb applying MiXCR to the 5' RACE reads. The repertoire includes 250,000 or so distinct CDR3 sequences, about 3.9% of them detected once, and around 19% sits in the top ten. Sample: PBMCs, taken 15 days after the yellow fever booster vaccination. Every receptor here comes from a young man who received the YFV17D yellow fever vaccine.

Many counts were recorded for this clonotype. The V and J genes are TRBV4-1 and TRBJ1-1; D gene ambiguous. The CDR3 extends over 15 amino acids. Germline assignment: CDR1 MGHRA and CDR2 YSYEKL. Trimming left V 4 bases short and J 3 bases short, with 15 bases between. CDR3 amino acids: CASSLRGSGYTEAFF. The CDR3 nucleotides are TGCGCCAGCAGCCTCCGAGGGTCGGGGTACACTGAAGCTTTCTTT.

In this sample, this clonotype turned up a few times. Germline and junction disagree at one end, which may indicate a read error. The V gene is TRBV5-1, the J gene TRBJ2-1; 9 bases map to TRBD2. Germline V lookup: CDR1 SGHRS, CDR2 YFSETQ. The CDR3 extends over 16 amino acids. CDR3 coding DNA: TGCGCCAGCAGCACCCGTGGGCGGGGGGGCTACGATGAGCAGTTCTTC. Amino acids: CASSTRGRGGYDEQFF.